This T cell receptor beta chain is from a study of T cells in localized non-small cell lung cancer. Profiled with immunoSEQ multiplex PCR; TCRdb holds only in-frame clones, not every one. This sample yields about 45,000 clones, of which around 86% are seen a single time; over 15% belongs to the top ten. Comment on this clone: Its antigen is undetermined.

This CDR3 comprises 15 residues. With V trimmed by 6 bases and J by 4 bases, 10 bases remained unmatched. CDR1 and CDR2 (germline): SGHVS, FQNEAQ. Whole-study results and caveats: Elevated circulating T cell density in blood was associated with longer overall survival. Adjacent lung held a median roughly 56 of the top 100 tumor clones.

The source was peripheral blood mononuclear cells, collected before any cancer treatment. This chain connects TRBV7-8 to TRBJ1-1, with 8 nucleotides matching TRBD1. This sequence originates from a man aged 35-69 years with stage III lung adenocarcinoma. CDR3 nucleotide sequence: TGTGCCAGCAGTCAAGGAGGAACAGGGGGCACTGAAGCTTTCTTT. Protein product: CASSQGGTGGTEAFF.